The 14 T cell receptor beta chains below all came from one sample that was sequenced in a study of shared clonotypes between healthy human individuals. Using immunoSEQ multiplex PCR, the repertoire was profiled, and TCRdb retains in-frame clones only, with some absent. Altogether approximately 2.1 million clones are present, approximately 95% being singletons, with the ten largest covering 0.35% to 0.45%. What was sequenced was naive CD4+ T cells from PBMCs. Subset here: CD45RA+ positively selected. Receptors originate from a young man in good health. Some clones in this sample may be carry-over from other donors' samples.

The chain carries TRBV19 and TRBJ1-5, with a tentative D call TRBD1 (5 bases). Germline V CDR1 and CDR2: LNHDA, SQIVND (reference sequence). V was pared by 6 bases and J by 5 bases, with 26 bases between. The CDR3 is 18 residues long. CDR3 nucleotides: TGTGCCAGTAGCCCCTCGGTTATGGGGCGCGAAAAGGATCAGCCCCAGCATTTT. Protein sequence: CASSPSVMGREKDQPQHF.

The CDR3 DNA follows: TGCAGTGGTACAGATACGCAGTATTTT. Translating it yields CSGTDTQYF. This chain uses TRBV20-1 with TRBJ2-3; D is ambiguous. Trimming took 7 bases from V and 3 from J, leaving 2 bases between them. The CDR3 has 9 residues. Per germline, CDR1 DFQATT and CDR2 SNEGSKA (reference sequence).

The CDR3 coding sequence is TGTGCCTGGAGTGAAATGTCTCGGAGTCCGGGGTTCTTC. Its translation is CAWSEMSRSPGFF. The V gene is TRBV30, the J gene TRBJ2-1, with D unclear. Germline V gene sequence: CDR1 GTSNPN, CDR2 SVGIG (reference sequence). Trimming shortened V by 1 base and J by 15 bases, and 19 bases separated the two germline ends. CDR3 length equals 13 residues.

The rearrangement joins TRBV9 to TRBJ1-1; D gene ambiguous. The CDR3 is 14 residues long. Germline values: CDR1 SGDLS, CDR2 YYNGEE. Trimming took off 0 bases at V and 3 bases at J, with 9 bases between the two ends. The CDR3 nucleotides are TGTGCCAGCAGCGTAGATCTTGGGGACACTGAAGCTTTCTTT. Encoded protein: CASSVDLGDTEAFF.

The rearrangement links TRBV6-5 to TRBJ2-2, with unresolved D. V dropped 0 bases and J dropped 5 bases, with 10 bases sitting between them. Germline-derived CDR1 and CDR2 are MNHEY and SVGAGI. The length of the CDR3 is 15 residues. CDR3 nucleotides: TGTGCCAGCAGTTACTCGACCTACCGGACCGGGGAGCTGTTTTTT. Protein sequence: CASSYSTYRTGELFF.

The chain is built from TRBV15 and TRBJ2-2; D may correspond to TRBD1 or TRBD2 (6 bases each). V gave up 1 base and J gave up 4 bases, with 19 bases separating them. Germline V gene data show CDR1 as LNHNV and CDR2 as YYDKDF (reference sequence). This CDR3 contains 18 residues. The CDR3 nucleotides are TGTGCCACCAGCAGAGGTTGGGGGGCGGGATATGGCACCGGGGAGCTGTTTTTT. Translating it yields CATSRGWGAGYGTGELFF.

The sample holds one count of this clone. The rearrangement joins TRBV28 to TRBJ1-5, with D perhaps TRBD1 (5 bases). Germline CDR1 MDHEN, CDR2 SYDVKM. The V and J ends lost 6 bases and 6 bases respectively, with 21 bases between them. This CDR3 comprises 16 residues. The CDR3 coding sequence is TGTGCCAGCAGCCCCAGACTCGGGGCCCCTGGTCAGCCCCAGCATTTT. Amino acids: CASSPRLGAPGQPQHF.

The V call is TRBV12-2, the J call TRBJ2-7; the D call of TRBD2 is as the table states it, not checked on the DNA. TRBV12-2 counts as a pseudogene. The CDR3 loop spans 17 amino acids. CDR3 sequence: CASRLARAGGIWYEQYF. In nucleotides, the CDR3 is TGTGCAAGTCGCTTAGCCAGAGCGGGAGGGATTTGGTACGAGCAGTACTTC.

The chain joins TRBV29-1 to TRBJ1-3, with D possibly TRBD1 on 6 matching bases. The length of the CDR3 is 13 residues. Trimming cost V 7 bases and J 8 bases, with 18 bases left between them. Germline CDR1 and CDR2: SQVTM and ANQGSEA. CDR3: CSAQTGRGDTIYF. Here the CDR3 DNA reads TGCAGCGCCCAAACAGGGAGGGGGGACACCATATATTTT.

The genes are TRBV6-1 and TRBJ2-4, with 7 bases that match TRBD1. CDR1 and CDR2 from the germline V gene are MNHNS and SASEGT. Trimming at V came to 0 bases and at J to 13 bases, leaving 6 bases not matched to a gene. The CDR3 is 13 amino acids. The CDR3 DNA follows: TGTGCCAGCAGTGAAGCCCGCTGGGACAGCCAGTACTTC. Its translation: CASSEARWDSQYF.

This rearrangement joins TRBV7-9 to TRBJ2-7, with D uncertain. V lost 5 bases, J lost 2 bases, and 13 bases lay in between. Looked up from germline, CDR1 is SEHNR and CDR2 is FQNEAQ (reference sequence). The CDR3 loop spans 14 amino acids. The CDR3 sequence is CASSPPGLTYEQYF. CDR3 nucleotides: TGTGCCAGCAGCCCCCCGGGCCTTACCTACGAGCAGTACTTC.

The V gene is TRBV7-2, the J gene TRBJ1-5, with TRBD1 identical over 7 bases. The V gene's germline CDR1 is SGHTA and CDR2 FQGNSA. The CDR3 is made up of 16 amino acids. After removal of 1 base from V and 4 bases from J, the junction contained 7 bases not matched to a gene. This chain's CDR3 is CASSLGPGQRNQPQHF. For the CDR3, the DNA is TGTGCCAGCAGCTTAGGGCCGGGACAGCGAAATCAGCCCCAGCATTTT.

This chain links TRBV28 with TRBJ2-1; possibly TRBD1 for D (6 bases). The CDR3 spans 11 residues. Germline V gene sequence: CDR1 MDHEN, CDR2 SYDVKM. The V gene lost 2 bases and the J gene lost 13 bases, with 9 bases spanning the gap. The CDR3 DNA follows: TGTGCCAGCAGTTTAGAGGGGGATCAGTTCTTC. This codes for CASSLEGDQFF.

This clone was seen a few times. The chain couples TRBV2 to TRBJ1-5; D is perhaps TRBD1 (5 bases). Germline-derived CDR1 and CDR2 are SNHLY and FYNNEI. The CDR3 consists of 13 residues. The V end lost 6 bases, the J end lost 9 bases, and 15 bases lay between the germline ends. The CDR3 sequence: CASSGTGSRPQHF. CDR3 coding DNA: TGTGCCAGCAGCGGGACCGGGTCCAGGCCCCAGCATTTT. The full variable domain, its missing parts supplied by reference TRBV2 and TRBJ1-5, is EPEVTQTPSHQVTQMGQEVILRCVPISNHLYFYWYRQILGQKVEFLVSFYNNEISEKSEIFDDQFSVERPDGSNFTLKIRSTKLEDSAMYFCASSGTGSRPQHFGDGTRLSIL.